This T cell receptor (beta chain) emerged from a study of CD8 T cells in Susac syndrome. Findings of the study overall: By the study's own acknowledgment, its TCR sequencing and HLA analysis included relatively few individuals.

The CDR3 has 17 residues. The germline V gene encodes CDR1 MDHEN and CDR2 SYDVKM. J gave up 10 bases and V 3 bases, and 20 bases lay outside the gene matches. Concerning this clonotype itself: Its specificity is not known.

An input of about 0.5 to 1 ug of RNA was subjected to reverse transcription using random hexamers. By means of immunoSEQ multiplex PCR, TCR beta CDR3 spanning 54 Vbeta and 13 Jbeta underwent amplification. TCRdb processed the immunoSEQ multiplex PCR reads anew with MiXCR; each CDR3 protein has one entry. The sample consists of about 85,000 distinct CDR3 sequences, around 94% of them appearing once. The sequenced target, TCR beta, came from blood CD8+ and CD4+ T cells. This receptor was identified in a human donor in good health. The chain joins TRBV28 to TRBJ1-1, with TRBD1 matching over 7 bases. Sequencing input: CD8+ T cells from PBMCs. In DNA, the CDR3 is TGTGCCAGCAGTTTCTTAGACAGGGCCGCCATGAGTTATCTAGCTTTCTTT. Translating it yields CASSFLDRAAMSYLAFF.